Following are 12 T cell receptor beta chains from one sample sequenced in a study of cytomegalovirus exposure and HLA in healthy donors. It was with 60 Vbeta and 13 Jbeta primers that the PCR ran. Here immunoSEQ multiplex PCR was the method, and the copy in TCRdb shows in-frame clones only, minus some. The sample has 70,000 to 95,000 clones; approximately 76% are singletons. Sequencing was done on a sample of PBMCs. The receptor source for this set is a man aged 25 to 40 in good health and CMV-seropositive.

V gene TRBV6-5 combines with J gene TRBJ1-4; TRBD1 matches at 8 bases. The CDR3 runs 16 residues. V was pared by 4 bases and J by 5 bases, with 9 bases of the junction left unmatched. Germline CDR1 is MNHEY and CDR2 is SVGAGI. In DNA, the CDR3 is TGTGCCAGCAGTTCCCGTGAAAGGACAGGGAATGAAAAACTGTTTTTT. Protein: CASSSRERTGNEKLFF.

CDR3 in amino acids: CASSPRGQGGDTQYF. The CDR3 DNA reads as TGTGCCAGCTCACCCCGAGGACAGGGAGGGGATACGCAGTATTTT. The chain uses TRBV18 and TRBJ2-3, with D possibly TRBD1 on 8 matching bases. There are 15 residues in the CDR3. V was pared by 3 bases and J by 6 bases, with 16 bases between. Germline-derived CDR1 and CDR2 are KGHSH and LQKENI.

The V gene is TRBV9, the J gene TRBJ1-1; no firm D call. The CDR3 extends over 14 amino acids. Germline values: CDR1 SGDLS, CDR2 YYNGEE. V was cut by 1 base and J by 1 base, with 8 bases left in between. DNA for the CDR3: TGTGCCAGCAGCGTACGCAGTGCGAACACTGAAGCTTTCTTT. It encodes CASSVRSANTEAFF.

V usage is TRBV6-4 and J usage is TRBJ2-1, with no clear D. The V and J ends lost 3 bases and 0 bases respectively, with 9 bases between them. This CDR3 has 15 amino acids. Germline V gene lookup returns CDR1 MRHNA and CDR2 SNTAGT. CDR3 nucleotide sequence: TGTGCCAGCAGTGATGATGTGAGCTCCTACAATGAGCAGTTCTTC. Translation: CASSDDVSSYNEQFF.

V and J are TRBV2 and TRBJ1-5; TRBD1 agrees at 9 bases. J gave up 4 bases and V 8 bases, and 6 bases lay outside the gene matches. This CDR3 region has 14 residues. From germline, CDR1 is SNHLY and CDR2 FYNNEI. In DNA form, the CDR3 reads TGTGCCAGCGGGCTTGGGACAGGGAATCAGCCCCAGCATTTT. It encodes CASGLGTGNQPQHF.

This clone turned up a few times. The rearrangement joins TRBV6-4 to TRBJ2-1, with 8 bases fitting TRBD2. V lost 0 bases and J lost 4; bases outside the gene matches: 2. The CDR3 is made up of 15 amino acids. Germline V gene data show CDR1 as MRHNA and CDR2 as SNTAGT. CDR3: CASSDSGGGYNEQFF. CDR3 DNA sequence: TGTGCCAGCAGTGACTCGGGCGGGGGGTACAATGAGCAGTTCTTC.

This clone was seen repeatedly, ten times or more. The rearrangement links TRBV10-3 to TRBJ1-2, with D unclear. The CDR3 loop spans 14 amino acids. Trimming removed 4 bases at V and 1 base at J, with 10 bases between. Per germline, CDR1 ENHRY and CDR2 SYGVKD. CDR3 nucleotide sequence: TGTGCCATCAGTGTGAGGGAGGGTAACTATGGCTACACCTTC. Translating it yields CAISVREGNYGYTF.

This chain links TRBV5-1 with TRBJ2-3, with D hard to call. Germline-derived CDR1 and CDR2 are SGHRS and YFSETQ. This CDR3 is 14 amino acids long. Trimming stripped 3 bases from V and 0 bases from J, with 8 bases between. As DNA, the CDR3 is TGCGCCAGCAGCTCCCCACATAGCACAGATACGCAGTATTTT. Protein product: CASSSPHSTDTQYF.

For the CDR3, the DNA is TGTGCCAGCAGCCCCGGACAGGTCCTCTCTGGGGCCAACGTCCTGACTTTC. Its protein is CASSPGQVLSGANVLTF. V usage is TRBV11-1 and J usage is TRBJ2-6; 7 bases fit TRBD1. With 5 bases clipped from V and 0 bases from J, the junction kept 7 bases outside the gene matches. The germline V gene has CDR1 SGHAT and CDR2 FQDESV (reference sequence). The CDR3 is 17 residues long.

As for this clone: The same CDR3 can be traced to other DNA sequences in this sample. The chain employs TRBV6-6 and TRBJ1-2; D possibly corresponds to TRBD1 (5 bases). The V gene's germline CDR1 is MNHNY and CDR2 SVGAGI (reference sequence). Trimming pared 5 bases from V and 3 bases from J, leaving 10 bases between. The CDR3 length is 13 residues. The CDR3 DNA reads as TGTGCCAGCAGTCCTACAGGCGACTATGGCTACACCTTC. It is translated as CASSPTGDYGYTF.

Of note for this clone: The conserved closing phenylalanine or tryptophan is absent in this CDR3, likely reflecting a read error. No DNA is shown, since the ends of the CDR3 on it are uncertain; the CDR3 is the one TCRdb lists. V and J are TRBV9 and TRBJ2-7; whether TRBD1, the table's D call, matches the DNA was not checked. The CDR3 numbers 14 amino acids, ends counted. Per germline, CDR1 SGDLS and CDR2 YYNGEE. CDR3 residues: CASSVTGTGERLSL.

The rearrangement uses TRBV5-6 and TRBJ2-6, with D possibly TRBD1 on 6 matching bases. V gave up 4 bases and J gave up 0 bases, with 11 bases separating them. Germline V gene sequence: CDR1 SGHDT, CDR2 YYEEEE. The CDR3 consists of 16 residues. Here the CDR3 reads CASSAPDSSGANVLTF. The CDR3 DNA reads TGTGCCAGCAGCGCACCGGACAGCTCTGGGGCCAACGTCCTGACTTTC.